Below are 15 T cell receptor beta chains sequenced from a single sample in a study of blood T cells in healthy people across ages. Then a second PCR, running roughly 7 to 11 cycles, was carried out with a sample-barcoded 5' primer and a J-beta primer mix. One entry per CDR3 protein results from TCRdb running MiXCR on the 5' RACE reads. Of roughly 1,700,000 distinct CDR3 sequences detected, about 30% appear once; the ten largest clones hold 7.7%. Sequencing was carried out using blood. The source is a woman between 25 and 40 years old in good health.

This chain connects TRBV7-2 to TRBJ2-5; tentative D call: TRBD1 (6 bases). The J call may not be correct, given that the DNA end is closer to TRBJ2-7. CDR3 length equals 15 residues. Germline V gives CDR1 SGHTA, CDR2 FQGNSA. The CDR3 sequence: CASSLSPGHGGEQYF. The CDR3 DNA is TGTGCCAGCAGCTTATCACCGGGACACGGCGGCGAGCAGTACTTC.

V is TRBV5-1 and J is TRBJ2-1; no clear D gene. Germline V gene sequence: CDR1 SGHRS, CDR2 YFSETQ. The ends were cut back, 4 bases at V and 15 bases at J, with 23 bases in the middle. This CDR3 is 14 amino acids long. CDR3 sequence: CASSLDLSSGLSFF. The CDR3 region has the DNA TGCGCCAGCAGCCTCGACCTTTCTTCTGGGTTGTCGTTCTTC.

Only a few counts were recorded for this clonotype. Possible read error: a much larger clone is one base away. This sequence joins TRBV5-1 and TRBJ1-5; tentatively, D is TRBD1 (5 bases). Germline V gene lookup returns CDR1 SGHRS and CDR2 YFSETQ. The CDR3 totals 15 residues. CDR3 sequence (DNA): TGCGCCAGCAGCTTGTCTGGGGCAGTGACTCAGTCCCAGCATTTT. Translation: CASSLSGAVTQSQHF. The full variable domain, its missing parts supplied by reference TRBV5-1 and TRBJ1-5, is KAGVTQTPRYLIKTRGQQVTLSCSPISGHRSVSWYQQTPGQGLQFLFEYFSETQRNKGNFPGRFSGRQFSNSRSEMNVSTLELGDSALYLCASSLSGAVTQSQHFGDGTRLSIL.

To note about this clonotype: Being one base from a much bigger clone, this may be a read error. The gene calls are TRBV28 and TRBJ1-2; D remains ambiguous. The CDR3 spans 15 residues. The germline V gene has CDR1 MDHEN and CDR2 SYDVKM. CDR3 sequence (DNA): TGTGCCAGCAGTCCCCAGATGGGAAACAACTATGGCGACACCTTC. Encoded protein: CASSPQMGNNYGDTF.

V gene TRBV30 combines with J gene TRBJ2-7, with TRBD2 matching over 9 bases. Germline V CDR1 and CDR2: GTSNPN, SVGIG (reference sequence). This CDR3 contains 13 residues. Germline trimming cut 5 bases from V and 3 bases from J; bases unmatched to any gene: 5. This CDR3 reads CAWHSGSFYEQYF. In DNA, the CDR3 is TGTGCCTGGCATAGCGGGAGCTTCTACGAGCAGTACTTC. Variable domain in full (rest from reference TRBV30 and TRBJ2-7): SQTIHQWPATLVQPVGSPLSLECTVEGTSNPNLYWYRQAAGRGLQLLFYSVGIGQISSEVPQNLSASRPQDRQFILSSKKLLLSDSGFYLCAWHSGSFYEQYFGPGTRLTVT.

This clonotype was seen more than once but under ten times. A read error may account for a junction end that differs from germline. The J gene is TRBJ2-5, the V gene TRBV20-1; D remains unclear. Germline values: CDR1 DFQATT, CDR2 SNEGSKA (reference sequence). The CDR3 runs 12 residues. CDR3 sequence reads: CSASVFQETQDF. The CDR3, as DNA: TGCAGTGCTAGCGTCTTCCAAGAGACCCAGGACTTC.

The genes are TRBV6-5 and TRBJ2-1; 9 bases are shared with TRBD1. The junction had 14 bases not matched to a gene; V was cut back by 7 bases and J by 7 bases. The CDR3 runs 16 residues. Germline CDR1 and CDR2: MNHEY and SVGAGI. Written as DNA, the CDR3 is TGTGCCAGCATCACTGACCTCCGGACAGGGGAGAATGAGCAGTTCTTC. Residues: CASITDLRTGENEQFF.

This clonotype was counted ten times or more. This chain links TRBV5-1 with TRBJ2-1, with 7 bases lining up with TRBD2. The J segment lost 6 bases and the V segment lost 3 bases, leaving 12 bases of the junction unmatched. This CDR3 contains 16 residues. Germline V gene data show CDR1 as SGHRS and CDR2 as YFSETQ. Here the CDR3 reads CASSWPRGSLTNEQFF. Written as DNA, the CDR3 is TGCGCCAGCAGCTGGCCCCGCGGGAGTCTTACCAATGAGCAGTTCTTC. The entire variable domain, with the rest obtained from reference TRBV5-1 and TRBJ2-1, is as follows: KAGVTQTPRYLIKTRGQQVTLSCSPISGHRSVSWYQQTPGQGLQFLFEYFSETQRNKGNFPGRFSGRQFSNSRSEMNVSTLELGDSALYLCASSWPRGSLTNEQFFGPGTRLTVL.

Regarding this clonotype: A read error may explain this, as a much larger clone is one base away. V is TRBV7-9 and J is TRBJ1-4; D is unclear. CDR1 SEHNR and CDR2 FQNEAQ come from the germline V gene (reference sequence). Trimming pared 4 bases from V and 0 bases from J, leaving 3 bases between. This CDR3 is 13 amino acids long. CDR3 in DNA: TGTGCCAGCAGCTATGCAACTAATGAAAAACTGTTTTTT. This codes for CASSYATNEKLFF.

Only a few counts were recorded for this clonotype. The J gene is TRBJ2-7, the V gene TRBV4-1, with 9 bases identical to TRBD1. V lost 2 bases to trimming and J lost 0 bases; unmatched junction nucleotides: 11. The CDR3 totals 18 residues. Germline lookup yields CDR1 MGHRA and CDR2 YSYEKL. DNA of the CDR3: TGCGCCAGCAGCCAATTTCCAAAGCGGACAGGGGACTCCTACGAGCAGTACTTC. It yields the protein CASSQFPKRTGDSYEQYF.

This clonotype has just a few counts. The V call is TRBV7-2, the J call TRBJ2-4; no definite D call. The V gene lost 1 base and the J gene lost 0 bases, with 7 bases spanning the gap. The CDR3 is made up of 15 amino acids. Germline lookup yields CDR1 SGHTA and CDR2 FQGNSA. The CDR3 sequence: CASSLGRGAKNIQYF. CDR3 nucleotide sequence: TGTGCCAGCAGCTTAGGCCGAGGAGCCAAAAACATTCAGTACTTC.

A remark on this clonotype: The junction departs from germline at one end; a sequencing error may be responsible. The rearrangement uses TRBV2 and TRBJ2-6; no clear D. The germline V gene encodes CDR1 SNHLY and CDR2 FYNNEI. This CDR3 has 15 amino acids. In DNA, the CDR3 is TGTGCCAGCAGCCTGACCTACTCTGGGACCAACGTCCTGACTTTC. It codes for CASSLTYSGTNVLTF.

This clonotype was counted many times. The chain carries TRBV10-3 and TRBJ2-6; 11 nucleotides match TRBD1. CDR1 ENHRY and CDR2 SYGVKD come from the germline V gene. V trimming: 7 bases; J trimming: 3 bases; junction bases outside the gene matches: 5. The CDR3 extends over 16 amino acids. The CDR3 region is CAIKGTGGSGANVLTF. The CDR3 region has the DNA TGTGCCATCAAAGGGACAGGGGGAAGTGGGGCCAACGTCCTGACTTTC.

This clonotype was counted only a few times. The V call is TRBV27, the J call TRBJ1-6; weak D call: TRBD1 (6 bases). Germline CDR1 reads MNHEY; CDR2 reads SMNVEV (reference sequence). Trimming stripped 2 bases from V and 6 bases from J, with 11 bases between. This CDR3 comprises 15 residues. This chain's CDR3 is CASSLGGRGNSPLHF. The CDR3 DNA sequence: TGTGCCAGCAGTTTAGGGGGCAGGGGTAATTCACCCCTCCACTTT.

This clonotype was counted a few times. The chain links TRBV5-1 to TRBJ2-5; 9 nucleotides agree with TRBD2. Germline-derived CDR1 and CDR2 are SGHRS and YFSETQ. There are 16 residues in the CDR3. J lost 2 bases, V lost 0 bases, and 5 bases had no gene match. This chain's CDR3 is CASSLALTSGQETQYF. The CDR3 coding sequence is TGCGCCAGCAGCTTGGCCCTGACTAGCGGACAAGAGACCCAGTACTTC.